This TCR beta chain was observed in a study of T cells in Graves' hyperthyroidism and ophthalmopathy. There are many counts of this clonotype. Between the trimmed V and J ends, which lost 6 bases and 1 base, there was a span of 22 bases. CDR3 length: 18 residues. Germline CDR1 SGHAT, CDR2 FQNNGV. Amplified TCR beta CDR3 regions derived from RNA transcripts. First-round RT-PCR with HTBI primers amplified the TCR CDR3 region. From the multiplex PCR reads, TCRdb called clonotypes with MiXCR, one entry per CDR3 protein. This sample has a few hundred thousand distinct CDR3 sequences, with just under 15% found just once.

The clonotype comes from a woman in her 30s with Graves' hyperthyroidism. J is TRBJ1-5 and V is TRBV11-2; a possible D gene is TRBD1 (6 bases). Sequencing was carried out using blood. The CDR3 here is CASSRPRTERPSNQPQHF. As DNA, the CDR3 is TGTGCCAGCAGTCGGCCCAGGACAGAACGGCCGAGCAATCAGCCCCAGCATTTT.